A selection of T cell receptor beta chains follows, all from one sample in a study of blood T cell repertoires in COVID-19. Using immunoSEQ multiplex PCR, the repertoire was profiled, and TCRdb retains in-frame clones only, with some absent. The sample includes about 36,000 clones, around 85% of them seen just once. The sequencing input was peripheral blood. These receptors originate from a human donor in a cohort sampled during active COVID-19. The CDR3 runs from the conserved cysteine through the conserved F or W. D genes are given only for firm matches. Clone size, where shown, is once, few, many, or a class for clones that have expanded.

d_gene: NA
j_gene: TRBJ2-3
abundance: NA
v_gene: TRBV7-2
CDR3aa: CASSLRSRRGSDTQYF
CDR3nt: TGTGCCAGCAGCTTAAGGTCCCGCAGGGGATCAGATACGCAGTATTTT

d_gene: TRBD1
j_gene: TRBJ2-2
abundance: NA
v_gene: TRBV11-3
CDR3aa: CASRPIRGRSNTGELFF
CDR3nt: TGTGCCAGCAGACCAATCAGGGGGCGGTCGAACACCGGGGAGCTGTTTTTT

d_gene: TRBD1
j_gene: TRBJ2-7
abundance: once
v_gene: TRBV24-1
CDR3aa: CATSDSPKDRGNEQYF
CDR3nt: TGTGCCACCAGTGATTCCCCCAAGGACAGGGGAAACGAGCAGTACTTC

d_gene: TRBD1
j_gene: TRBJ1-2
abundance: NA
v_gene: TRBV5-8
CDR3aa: CASSLATGVGNYGYTF
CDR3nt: TGTGCCAGCAGCTTGGCGACAGGGGTCGGTAACTATGGCTACACCTTC

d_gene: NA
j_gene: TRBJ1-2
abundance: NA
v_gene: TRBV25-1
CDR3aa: CASSELEARSNYGYTF
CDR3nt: TGTGCCAGCAGTGAATTAGAAGCCCGGAGTAACTATGGCTACACCTTC

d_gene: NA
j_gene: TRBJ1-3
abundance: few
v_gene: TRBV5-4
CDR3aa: CASSLFGNTIYF
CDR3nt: TGTGCCAGCAGCCTGTTTGGAAACACCATATATTTT

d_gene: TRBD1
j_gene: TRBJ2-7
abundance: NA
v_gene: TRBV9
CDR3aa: CASSVGTATSYEQYF
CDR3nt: TGTGCCAGCAGCGTCGGGACAGCGACCTCCTACGAGCAGTACTTC

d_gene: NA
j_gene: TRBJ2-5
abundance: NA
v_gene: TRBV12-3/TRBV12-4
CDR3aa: CASSFRGQETQYF
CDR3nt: TGTGCCAGCAGTTTCAGGGGTCAAGAGACCCAGTACTTC

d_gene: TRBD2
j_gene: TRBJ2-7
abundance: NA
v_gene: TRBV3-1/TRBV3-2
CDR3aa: CASSQDEPAGGDYEQYF
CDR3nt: TGTGCCAGCAGCCAAGATGAGCCAGCGGGGGGCGACTACGAGCAGTACTTC

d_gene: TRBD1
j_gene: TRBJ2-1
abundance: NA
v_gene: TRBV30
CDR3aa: CAWETQGVPFYEQFF
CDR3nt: TGTGCCTGGGAGACCCAGGGGGTGCCCTTTTATGAGCAGTTCTTC

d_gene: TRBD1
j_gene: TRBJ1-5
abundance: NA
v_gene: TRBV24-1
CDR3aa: CATSGTGEQPQHF
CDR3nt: TGTGCCACCTCCGGGACAGGGGAACAGCCCCAGCATTTT

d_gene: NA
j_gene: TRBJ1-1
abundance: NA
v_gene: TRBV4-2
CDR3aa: CASSQETGFATEAFF
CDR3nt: TGTGCCAGCAGCCAAGAAACAGGGTTCGCGACTGAAGCTTTCTTT

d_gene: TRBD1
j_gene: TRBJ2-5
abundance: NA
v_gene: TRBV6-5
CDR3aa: CASRSAGTGEETQYF
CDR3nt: TGTGCCAGCAGGTCCGCCGGGACAGGGGAAGAGACCCAGTACTTC

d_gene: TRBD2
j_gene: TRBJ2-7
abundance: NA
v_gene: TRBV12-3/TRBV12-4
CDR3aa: CASSTIGRYEQYF
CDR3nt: TGTGCCAGCAGTACCATCGGGAGGTACGAGCAGTACTTC

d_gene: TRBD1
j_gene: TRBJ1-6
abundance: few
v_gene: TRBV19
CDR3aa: CASRAEQGARPLHF
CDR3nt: TGTGCCAGTAGAGCGGAGCAGGGGGCTCGGCCCCTCCACTTT

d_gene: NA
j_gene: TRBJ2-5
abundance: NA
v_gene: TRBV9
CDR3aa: CASSPGLMRETQYF
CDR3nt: TGTGCCAGCAGCCCAGGACTAATGCGGGAGACCCAGTACTTC